The clone carrying this T cell receptor (beta chain) was detected only once. The entry originates in a study of T cell responses to AZD1222 COVID-19 vaccine. After removal of 5 bases from V and 3 bases from J, the junction contained 5 bases not matched to a gene. This CDR3 comprises 14 residues. The germline V gene encodes CDR1 SGHTA and CDR2 FQGTGA. TCRdb keeps only in-frame clones here, not all; method: immunoSEQ multiplex PCR. The sample lists roughly 25,000 clones; roughly 86% were seen once. The gene calls are TRBV7-3 and TRBJ2-3; TRBD2 matches 7 bases. This sequence was found in an adult who received the AZD1222 COVID-19 vaccine. The sample here was peripheral blood, taken 28 days after the second AZD1222 dose. The CDR3 loop reads CASSPYGGTDTQYF. CDR3 DNA: TGTGCCAGCAGCCCATACGGGGGGACAGATACGCAGTATTTT.